The 8 T cell receptor beta chains reported below all come from one sample, sequenced in a study of response to subunit inactivated influenza vaccine. TCRdb ran MiXCR on the RT-PCR reads and lists one entry per CDR3 protein. The repertoire holds about 190,000 distinct CDR3 sequences, with 13% to 15% as singletons. The sequences come from CD8+ T cells sorted from PBMCs, collected 5 to 6 days after vaccination. Source of these receptors: a man aged 45-65 years who received an inactivated influenza vaccine.

This clonotype was seen a few times. This sequence joins TRBV9 and TRBJ2-2; no clear D gene. V shed 6 bases and J shed 6 bases, with 9 bases lying between them. Per germline, CDR1 SGDLS and CDR2 YYNGEE. This CDR3 contains 12 residues. The CDR3 reads CASTQSAGELFF. CDR3 nucleotides: TGTGCCAGCACCCAATCTGCCGGGGAGCTGTTTTTT.

Worth noting for this clonotype: A much larger clonotype is one base distant, so this may be a read error. The chain carries TRBV7-7 and TRBJ2-2, with a weak D call TRBD1 (6 bases). Germline V CDR1 and CDR2: SSHAT, FNYEAQ (reference sequence). The CDR3 length is 15 residues. The CDR3 here is CASSTGTPNTGELYF. In DNA form, the CDR3 reads TGTGCCAGCAGTACCGGGACACCGAACACCGGGGAGCTGTATTTT.

Ten or more counts support this clonotype. The chain uses TRBV6-2 or TRBV6-3 and TRBJ2-6; D not certain. The germline V gene encodes CDR1 MNHEY and CDR2 SVGEGT. Trimming removed 1 base at V and 0 bases at J, with 1 base between. The length of the CDR3 is 14 residues. CDR3 amino acids: CASSYFSGANVLTF. The CDR3 DNA reads as TGTGCCAGCAGTTACTTCTCTGGGGCCAACGTCCTGACTTTC.

The rearrangement joins TRBV6-6 to TRBJ2-2, with D possibly matching TRBD1 (5 bases). Germline assignment: CDR1 MNHNY and CDR2 SVGAGI (reference sequence). The CDR3 is 13 residues long. V lost 6 bases and J lost 4, with 9 bases in between. As DNA, the CDR3 is TGTGCCAGCAGCACGACAGTCACCGGGGAGCTGTTTTTT. It codes for CASSTTVTGELFF.

A few counts support this clonotype. V usage is TRBV7-9 and J usage is TRBJ2-7; D unresolved. The CDR3 has 14 amino acids. Germline V gene sequence: CDR1 SEHNR, CDR2 FQNEAQ (reference sequence). Trimming removed 4 bases at V and 4 bases at J, with 14 bases between. The CDR3 sequence is CASSSPEAMYEQYF. CDR3 coding DNA: TGTGCCAGCAGCTCACCAGAGGCTATGTACGAGCAGTACTTC.

The V and J genes are TRBV3-1 and TRBJ1-2; no clear D gene. This CDR3 spans 18 amino acids. V shed 0 bases and J shed 2 bases, with 19 bases lying between them. Per the germline V gene, CDR1 is LGHDT and CDR2 is YNNKEL (reference sequence). The CDR3 protein is CASSQDLWSESGNYGYTF. CDR3 coding DNA: TGTGCCAGCAGCCAAGATCTTTGGTCAGAGTCGGGCAACTATGGCTACACCTTC.

This clonotype was counted between two and nine times. The chain combines TRBV5-1 with TRBJ2-7, with 9 positions matching TRBD2. CDR1 SGHRS and CDR2 YFSETQ come from the germline V gene. This CDR3 comprises 16 residues. V lost 3 bases to trimming and J lost 2 bases; unmatched junction nucleotides: 9. The CDR3 region is CASSWETSGPTYEQYF. For the CDR3, the DNA is TGCGCCAGCAGCTGGGAGACTAGCGGACCAACCTACGAGCAGTACTTC.

This clonotype has at least ten counts. The gene calls are TRBV12-3 or TRBV12-4 and TRBJ2-7; D may match TRBD1 or TRBD2 (5 bases each). This CDR3 comprises 16 residues. V lost 1 base and J lost 4, with 17 bases in between. The CDR3 here is CASSLEESGTTYEQYF. The CDR3 DNA sequence: TGTGCCAGCAGTTTAGAGGAGTCCGGGACCACATACGAGCAGTACTTC.